Below, 18 T cell receptor beta chains from the same sample are listed, as sequenced in a study of blood T cell repertoires in COVID-19. This table comes from immunoSEQ multiplex PCR, and its TCRdb copy is limited to in-frame clones, with some not included. This sample has around 140,000 clones; 80% to 90% occur once, and the top ten carry around 3%. Sequencing was carried out using peripheral blood. These receptors were obtained from a man in his fifties or sixties with active or convalescent COVID-19.

The J gene is TRBJ1-2, the V gene TRBV12-3 or TRBV12-4; tentative D call: TRBD1 (5 bases). Between the trimmed V and J ends, which lost 5 bases and 8 bases, there was a span of 9 bases. The length of the CDR3 is 11 residues. The CDR3 DNA reads as TGTGCCAGCAGTCCTGGGGGGGGCTACACCTTC. Protein: CASSPGGGYTF.

This chain links TRBV13 with TRBJ2-7, with 7 positions matching TRBD1. This CDR3 comprises 14 residues. Germline CDR1 reads PRHDT; CDR2 reads FYEKMQ (reference sequence). After removal of 5 bases from V and 4 bases from J, the junction contained 8 bases not matched to a gene. The CDR3 here is CASSPRDRIYEQYF. CDR3 DNA: TGTGCCAGCAGCCCCAGGGACAGAATTTACGAGCAGTACTTC.

This chain connects TRBV10-3 to TRBJ1-1, with TRBD1 matching 7 bases. The CDR3 has 15 amino acids. Germline V CDR1 and CDR2: ENHRY, SYGVKD. J was trimmed by 7 bases and V by 3 bases; bases with no gene match: 11. The chain's CDR3 is CAISDRGSGYGEAFF. CDR3 sequence (DNA): TGTGCCATCAGTGACAGGGGGTCCGGGTATGGTGAAGCTTTCTTT.

V gene TRBV4-2 combines with J gene TRBJ1-2; 8 bases are a match to TRBD1. CDR3 length: 17 residues. CDR1 LGHNA and CDR2 YNFKEQ come from the germline V gene. Trimming at V came to 2 bases and at J to 6 bases, leaving 14 bases not matched to a gene. The chain's CDR3 is CASSQPDRVYYGDGYTF. CDR3 nucleotide sequence: TGTGCCAGCAGCCAACCGGACAGGGTATATTATGGAGATGGCTACACCTTC.

The chain has TRBV23-1 and TRBJ1-5; D gene unclear. TRBV23-1 is an ORF, with its function uncertain. The V and J ends lost 6 bases and 1 base respectively, with 7 bases between them. The CDR3 loop spans 13 amino acids. CDR3 sequence: CASRHFSNQPQHF. The CDR3 DNA is TGCGCCAGCAGACATTTCAGCAATCAGCCCCAGCATTTT.

The rearrangement joins TRBV29-1 to TRBJ2-1; 10 bases fit TRBD2. Germline V gene sequence: CDR1 SQVTM, CDR2 ANQGSEA. J was trimmed by 5 bases and V by 4 bases; bases with no gene match: 5. This CDR3 is built from 14 residues. The CDR3 spells CSVVPSGRDNEQFF. CDR3 nucleotide sequence: TGCAGCGTTGTCCCTAGCGGGAGAGACAATGAGCAGTTCTTC.

The chain uses TRBV5-4 and TRBJ2-7; 9 bases map to TRBD2. The CDR3 runs 15 residues. J was trimmed by 3 bases and V by 3 bases; bases with no gene match: 7. CDR1 and CDR2 (germline): SGHNT, YYREEE (reference sequence). CDR3 bases: TGTGCCAGCAGCTCTTCCCGCGGGGGGGTCTACGAGCAGTACTTC. This translates into CASSSSRGGVYEQYF.

The CDR3 nucleotides are TGCGCCAGCCGTAGGCCCCGACAGGGGGGAGGGCGGTCACCCCTCCACTTT. Translation: CASRRPRQGGGRSPLHF. The chain links TRBV10-1 to TRBJ1-6, with 9 bases that match TRBD1. Germline values: CDR1 WNHNN, CDR2 SYGVQD (reference sequence). Trimming at V came to 8 bases and at J to 10 bases, leaving 18 bases not matched to a gene. This CDR3 spans 17 amino acids.

This rearrangement joins TRBV13 to TRBJ2-7, with 10 bases matching TRBD2. From germline, CDR1 is PRHDT and CDR2 FYEKMQ (reference sequence). This CDR3 region has 15 residues. V dropped 3 bases and J dropped 5; count of bases not matched to a gene: 7. This CDR3 is CASSFLAGVGNEQYF. The CDR3 DNA follows: TGTGCCAGCAGCTTCCTAGCGGGAGTTGGAAACGAGCAGTACTTC.

This clone was detected only once. This chain joins TRBV19 and TRBJ2-1; TRBD2 might be the D (6 bases). V was cut by 3 bases and J by 8 bases, with 14 bases left in between. Germline V CDR1 and CDR2: LNHDA, SQIVND (reference sequence). This CDR3 comprises 14 residues. The CDR3 region is CASSIRSGVDEQFF. As DNA, the CDR3 is TGTGCCAGTAGTATTAGGTCGGGGGTCGATGAGCAGTTCTTC.

The chain joins TRBV7-3 to TRBJ1-6; D not certain. The CDR3 is made up of 16 amino acids. Germline V CDR1 and CDR2: SGHTA, FQGTGA. Trimming took 3 bases from V and 7 from J, leaving 16 bases between them. CDR3 in DNA: TGTGCCAGCAGCTTCGTTAGTCGTGCGGGGAATTCACCCCTCCACTTT. It translates to CASSFVSRAGNSPLHF.

The gene calls are TRBV6-1 and TRBJ2-3; 10 nucleotides align to TRBD2. CDR3 length equals 16 residues. Germline lookup yields CDR1 MNHNS and CDR2 SASEGT. V gave up 4 bases and J gave up 0 bases; unmatched junction bases: 4. CDR3 sequence: CASSVMTSGSTDTQYF. As DNA, the CDR3 is TGTGCCAGCAGTGTAATGACTAGCGGGAGCACAGATACGCAGTATTTT.

This clone was detected once. The V and J genes are TRBV10-3 and TRBJ2-1; D perhaps matches TRBD1 (6 bases). Deletions cut 1 base from V and 6 bases from J, with 13 bases between. Germline CDR1 is ENHRY and CDR2 is SYGVKD. This CDR3 region has 15 residues. The CDR3 sequence is CAISEFQGTSNEQFF. DNA for the CDR3: TGTGCCATCAGTGAGTTTCAGGGGACCAGCAATGAGCAGTTCTTC.

The V and J genes are TRBV4-3 and TRBJ1-5; D is perhaps TRBD1 (5 bases). Germline loops: CDR1 LGHNA, CDR2 YSLEER. The V end lost 0 bases, the J end lost 6 bases, and 12 bases lay between the germline ends. The CDR3 loop spans 15 amino acids. The CDR3 loop reads CASSQERRGGQPQHF. CDR3 nucleotide sequence: TGCGCCAGCAGCCAAGAGCGGCGGGGCGGTCAGCCCCAGCATTTT.

The genes are TRBV7-2 and TRBJ2-3, with TRBD2 as a possible D gene (6 bases). CDR1 is SGHTA and CDR2 is FQGNSA in the germline V gene. V dropped 5 bases and J dropped 3 bases, with 15 bases sitting between them. The CDR3 runs to 15 residues. The CDR3 protein is CASSQQHRGTDTQYF. The CDR3 coding sequence is TGTGCCAGCAGCCAACAACACCGGGGGACAGATACGCAGTATTTT.

Only one count was recorded for this clone. This chain joins TRBV19 and TRBJ2-3; 8 positions match TRBD2. Germline values: CDR1 LNHDA, CDR2 SQIVND (reference sequence). This CDR3 is built from 15 residues. V was clipped by 10 bases and J by 3 bases; unmatched bases: 12. For the CDR3, the DNA is TGTGCCACCCTTCGAACTAGCGGCTTAACAGATACGCAGTATTTT. The encoded protein is CATLRTSGLTDTQYF.

The chain carries TRBV7-2 and TRBJ2-7; 10 bases agree with TRBD2. The ends lost 5 bases at V and 5 bases at J; junction bases unmatched: 9. Germline CDR1 and CDR2: SGHTA and FQGNSA. The CDR3 loop spans 15 amino acids. The CDR3 bases are TGTGCCAGCAGCGTCAGCGGGGGGGTCAGGGACGAGCAGTACTTC. Translated: CASSVSGGVRDEQYF.

The genes are TRBV7-2 and TRBJ2-6; 7 bases fit TRBD2. The CDR3 is 15 amino acids. With 3 bases clipped from V and 2 bases from J, the junction kept 1 base outside the gene matches. Germline V lookup: CDR1 SGHTA, CDR2 FQGNSA. As DNA, the CDR3 is TGTGCCAGCAGCTTGGCGGGGGCTGGGGCCAACGTCCTGACTTTC. Translated, it gives CASSLAGAGANVLTF.